One T cell receptor beta chain is described in this entry. Its antigen is not yet known. Base quality data are lacking; no much larger clone is found one base away. These data come from a study of CD8 T cells in ankylosing spondylitis (TCRdb year 2017). Study-wide context: T cell receptor beta repertoires were profiled in healthy donors and ankylosing spondylitis patients so that disease-linked TCR variants could be found. In total, the full study cohort was made up of roughly 100 healthy donors and 25 to 30 ankylosing spondylitis patients. Peripheral blood samples were taken, and synovial fluid was additionally collected from ankylosing spondylitis patients.

TCRdb lists the instrument as Illumina HiSeq 2500. Quantitative 5'-RACE with molecular barcodes was the method used to prepare the TCR beta libraries. The published analysis was carried out like this. A new computational method, built on a probabilistic model of VDJ rearrangement, was used to identify disease-linked TCR variants. The public sequencing data were trimmed at Q25 with fastp and processed into clonotypes with MiXCR by TCRdb, which kept only in-frame beta chains. Duplicate CDR3 protein sequences are folded into a single record with the most common DNA and genes. The V and J calls and clone size come from TCRdb's table, not from the authors' own analysis. In all, the sample holds 150,000 to 200,000 distinct CDR3 sequences, and about 32% of those were seen once. The ten largest account for 4.5% to 6% of the sample. Synovial fluid samples were paired with blood samples taken from the same ankylosing spondylitis patients.

The investigation overall reported the following: The disease-linked clones were reported to be significantly enriched in matched synovial fluid samples from ankylosing spondylitis patients. The disease-linked clones had a CD8+ phenotype and were found at relatively low frequencies in peripheral blood. A TCR beta motif of fewer than 10 highly homologous amino acid variants appeared characteristic of blood from ankylosing spondylitis patients. Some of the motif variants had been reported before in the synovial fluid and blood of reactive arthritis patients, a finding that suggests common disease-initiation mechanisms.

Sequences SGDLS (CDR1) and YYNGEE (CDR2) are obtained from the germline V gene. The CDR3 runs 15 amino acids, cysteine and phenylalanine included. Left in the record is the CDR3 DNA by itself, 45 bases read in frame from the first base. V and J are truncated by 0 bases and 7 bases respectively, leaving an intervening sequence of 13 bases. The V gene is TRBV9 and the J gene is TRBJ1-4; the D gene is perhaps TRBD1, on 5 matching bases. The sample taken for sequencing was synovial fluid, either unsorted or a sorted T cell fraction (not recorded which). The clonotype originates from a male donor with ankylosing spondylitis. CDR3 protein: CASSVGGGETEKLFF. The bases read TGTGCCAGCAGCGTAGGCGGGGGAGAGACTGAAAAACTGTTTTTT.